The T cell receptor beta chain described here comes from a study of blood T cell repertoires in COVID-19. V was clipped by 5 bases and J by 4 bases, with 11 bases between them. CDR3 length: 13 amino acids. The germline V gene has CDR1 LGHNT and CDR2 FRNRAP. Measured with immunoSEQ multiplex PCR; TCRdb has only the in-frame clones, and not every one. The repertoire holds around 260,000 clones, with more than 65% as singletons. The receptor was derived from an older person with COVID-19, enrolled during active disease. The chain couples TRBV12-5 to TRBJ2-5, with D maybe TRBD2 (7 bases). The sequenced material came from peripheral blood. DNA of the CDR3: TGTGCTAGTGGTGCGGGGGCTGGAGAGACCCAGTACTTC. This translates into CASGAGAGETQYF.